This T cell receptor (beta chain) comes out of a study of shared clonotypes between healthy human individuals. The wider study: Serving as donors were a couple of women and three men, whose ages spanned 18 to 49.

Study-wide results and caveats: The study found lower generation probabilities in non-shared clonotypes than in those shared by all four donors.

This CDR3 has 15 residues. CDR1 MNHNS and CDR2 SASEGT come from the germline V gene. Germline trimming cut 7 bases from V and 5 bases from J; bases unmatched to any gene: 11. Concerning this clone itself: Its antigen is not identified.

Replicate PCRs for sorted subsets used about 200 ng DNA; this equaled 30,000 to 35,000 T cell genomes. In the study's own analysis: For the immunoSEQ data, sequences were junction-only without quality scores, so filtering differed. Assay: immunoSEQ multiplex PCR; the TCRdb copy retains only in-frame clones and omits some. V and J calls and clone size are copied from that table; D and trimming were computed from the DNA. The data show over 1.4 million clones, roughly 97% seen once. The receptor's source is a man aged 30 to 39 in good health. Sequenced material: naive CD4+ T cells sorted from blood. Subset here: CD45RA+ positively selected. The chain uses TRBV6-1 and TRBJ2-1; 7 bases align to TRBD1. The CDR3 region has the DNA TGTGCCAGCATCGCATTGGACAGGCAAAACAATGAGCAGTTCTTC. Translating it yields CASIALDRQNNEQFF.